A single sample is the source of the 26 T cell receptor beta chains below, sequenced in a study of memory CD4+ T cells and cytomegalovirus serostatus. Libraries were prepared by immunoSEQ multiplex PCR; TCRdb keeps only in-frame clonotypes and omits some of them. The data show tens of thousands of clones, 65% to 80% seen once. Single viable CD3+CD4+CD8-CD45RO+ cells were sorted as the memory CD4+ T cells. The specimen sequenced was memory CD4+ T cells from blood. These TCRs come from an adult in good health and CMV-seronegative.

The rearrangement links TRBV29-1 to TRBJ2-7, with 11 bases lining up with TRBD1. The CDR3 covers 13 residues. V dropped 7 bases and J dropped 2; count of bases not matched to a gene: 4. In germline, CDR1 is SQVTM, CDR2 ANQGSEA. The CDR3 sequence: CSAGTGGPYEQYF. Here the CDR3 DNA reads TGCAGCGCCGGGACAGGGGGACCCTACGAGCAGTACTTC.

The chain combines TRBV7-9 with TRBJ1-2; TRBD1 might be the D (6 bases). Trimming left V 6 bases short and J 11 bases short, with 19 bases between. The CDR3 runs 13 residues. The germline V gene encodes CDR1 SEHNR and CDR2 FQNEAQ (reference sequence). The CDR3 DNA reads TGTGCCAGCAGACGGGAGGGACATCCCTCGTACACCTTC. Protein: CASRREGHPSYTF.

This clone occurred a few times. The chain is built from TRBV7-2 and TRBJ2-3, with 8 bases matching TRBD2. The CDR3 consists of 15 residues. Germline CDR1 SGHTA, CDR2 FQGNSA. With V trimmed by 1 base and J by 5 bases, 5 bases remained unmatched. The CDR3 region is CASSLDAGGGDTQYF. The CDR3 DNA reads TGTGCCAGCAGCTTAGATGCGGGGGGAGGAGATACGCAGTATTTT.

The chain couples TRBV2 to TRBJ2-2; weak D call: TRBD2 (6 bases). The V gene lost 7 bases and the J gene lost 13 bases, with 16 bases spanning the gap. The CDR3 length is 12 residues. Germline assignment: CDR1 SNHLY and CDR2 FYNNEI. CDR3 protein: CASKKGGAGLFF. Written as DNA, the CDR3 is TGTGCCAGCAAAAAGGGCGGGGCGGGGCTGTTTTTT.

This clone was counted between two and nine times. The rearrangement joins TRBV18 to TRBJ1-2; D gene uncertain. V lost 2 bases and J 0 bases, leaving 10 bases between the germline ends. The CDR3 is 15 residues long. CDR1 is KGHSH, CDR2 LQKENI, per germline. CDR3 protein: CASSPGREANYGYTF. CDR3 sequence (DNA): TGTGCCAGCTCACCAGGACGGGAGGCTAACTATGGCTACACCTTC.

In its sample, this clone was seen a few times. This chain joins TRBV30 and TRBJ2-1; D possibly corresponds to TRBD1 (6 bases). Germline assignment: CDR1 GTSNPN and CDR2 SVGIG (reference sequence). V was trimmed by 3 bases and J by 12 bases, leaving 18 bases between them. This CDR3 is 13 amino acids long. For the CDR3, the DNA is TGTGCCTGGAGGCCCCTCGGACAGTTCGGGCAGTTCTTC. Encoded protein: CAWRPLGQFGQFF. Based on the CDR3 plus reference TRBV30 and TRBJ2-1, the full variable domain is SQTIHQWPATLVQPVGSPLSLECTVEGTSNPNLYWYRQAAGRGLQLLFYSVGIGQISSEVPQNLSASRPQDRQFILSSKKLLLSDSGFYLCAWRPLGQFGQFFGPGTRLTVL.

The CDR3 is CASSLMQGNNEQFF. In DNA, the CDR3 is TGTGCCAGCAGCTTAATGCAGGGAAACAATGAGCAGTTCTTC. J is TRBJ2-1 and V is TRBV7-2; the D gene is possibly TRBD1 (5 bases). There are 14 residues in the CDR3. Trimming stripped 2 bases from V and 5 bases from J, with 10 bases between. Germline CDR1 reads SGHTA; CDR2 reads FQGNSA.

This sequence joins TRBV7-2 and TRBJ2-7; D not resolved. CDR1 is SGHTA and CDR2 is FQGNSA in the germline V gene. Deletions cut 1 base from V and 3 bases from J, with 7 bases between. The CDR3 runs 13 residues. The CDR3: CASSLGSNYEQYF. The CDR3 DNA is TGTGCCAGCAGCTTAGGGTCCAACTACGAGCAGTACTTC.

This clone has only one observation. This chain connects TRBV5-6 to TRBJ1-1, with a possible D match to TRBD1 (5 bases). V was pared by 3 bases and J by 3 bases, with 21 bases between. Germline CDR1 SGHDT, CDR2 YYEEEE. The CDR3 is 17 residues long. The CDR3, as DNA: TGTGCCAGCAGCTCTGGCAGGGAACCCTACCGCGACACTGAAGCTTTCTTT. Residues: CASSSGREPYRDTEAFF.

Points on this clone: Its ends do not fully match the called genes, so a read error is possible. The chain combines TRBV16 with TRBJ1-4, with 10 positions matching TRBD1. The germline gives CDR1 KGHSY, CDR2 FQNENV. The CDR3 length is 14 residues. The CDR3 bases are TGTGCCAGCAGCCCCCAAAAGGGGACAGGGGTGCCCCTTTTT. This codes for CASSPQKGTGVPLF.

The CDR3 bases are TGTGCCAGCAGCCCTAGGGGACAGCAGGTGCAGTACTTC. Its translation: CASSPRGQQVQYF. The chain uses TRBV7-9 and TRBJ2-7; 7 bases are shared with TRBD1. The CDR3 is 13 residues long. The V gene end was trimmed by 5 bases and the J gene end by 9 bases; junction bases not matched to a gene: 10. Per germline, CDR1 SEHNR and CDR2 FQNEAQ (reference sequence).

The chain joins TRBV28 to TRBJ2-5; TRBD2 matches 7 bases. The J call may be wrong; the DNA end is better matched by TRBJ2-7. This CDR3 is built from 16 residues. Germline CDR1 reads MDHEN; CDR2 reads SYDVKM. This chain's CDR3 is CASSFNLAVLAYEQYF. The CDR3 region has the DNA TGTGCCAGCAGTTTCAATCTAGCGGTCTTAGCCTACGAGCAGTACTTC.

The rearrangement joins TRBV5-1 to TRBJ1-4; unclear D gene. Germline V gene lookup returns CDR1 SGHRS and CDR2 YFSETQ. The CDR3 runs to 14 residues. V was trimmed by 4 bases and J by 3 bases, leaving 10 bases between them. The CDR3 here is CASSQTGSNEKLFF. CDR3 coding DNA: TGCGCCAGCAGCCAAACCGGGTCTAATGAAAAACTGTTTTTT.

The CDR3 DNA reads as TGTGCCAGCAGCGTAGGGTCAGGGGGCTTGTTGAACACTGAAGCTTTCTTT. It codes for CASSVGSGGLLNTEAFF. The chain carries TRBV9 and TRBJ1-1; TRBD1 agrees at 8 bases. Per germline, CDR1 SGDLS and CDR2 YYNGEE. The CDR3 contains 17 residues. Trimming at V came to 0 bases and at J to 0 bases, leaving 7 bases not matched to a gene.

The chain recombines TRBV28 with TRBJ1-1; a weak D match, TRBD1 (6 bases). The CDR3 length is 17 residues. V was trimmed by 10 bases and J by 3 bases, leaving 27 bases between them. Germline V lookup: CDR1 MDHEN, CDR2 SYDVKM. Here the CDR3 reads CATKRGGGAGIDTEAFF. The CDR3 DNA is TGTGCCACCAAGCGCGGGGGGGGCGCGGGAATAGACACTGAAGCTTTCTTT.

This clone was seen more than once but under ten times. This chain uses TRBV9 with TRBJ2-5; the D is unclear. The CDR3 is 14 residues long. CDR1 SGDLS and CDR2 YYNGEE come from the germline V gene. Trimming removed 2 bases at V and 5 bases at J, with 13 bases between. Written as DNA, the CDR3 is TGTGCCAGCAGCGTGGATATTGGTTTTGAGACCCAGTACTTC. This gives the protein CASSVDIGFETQYF.

This chain connects TRBV4-2 to TRBJ1-2; D call uncertain. Germline loops: CDR1 LGHNA, CDR2 YNFKEQ. Trimming took 0 bases from V and 4 from J, leaving 15 bases between them. The CDR3 runs to 16 residues. CDR3 DNA sequence: TGTGCCAGCAGCCAAGACAACCAGCAAAGCATCTATGGCTACACCTTC. Its translation is CASSQDNQQSIYGYTF.

The V gene is TRBV18, the J gene TRBJ1-1; D is possibly TRBD1 (6 bases). V was trimmed by 6 bases and J by 4 bases, leaving 12 bases between them. Germline-derived CDR1 and CDR2 are KGHSH and LQKENI. The length of the CDR3 is 13 residues. CDR3 protein: CASSLGGGTEAFF. CDR3 DNA: TGTGCCAGCTCCTTGGGAGGGGGCACTGAAGCTTTCTTT.

This clone was detected only once. The V call is TRBV7-8, the J call TRBJ2-5, with D perhaps given as TRBD1 or TRBD2 (7 bases each). V lost 5 bases and J 7 bases, leaving 17 bases between the germline ends. Germline-derived CDR1 and CDR2 are SGHVS and FQNEAQ. CDR3 length equals 14 residues. The CDR3 is CASSPGGAPRTQYF. Written as DNA, the CDR3 is TGTGCCAGCAGCCCAGGGGGGGCCCCAAGGACCCAGTACTTC.

The chain joins TRBV7-2 to TRBJ1-2; no clear D gene. The CDR3 loop spans 16 amino acids. The V and J ends lost 4 bases and 1 base respectively, with 16 bases between them. Germline loops: CDR1 SGHTA, CDR2 FQGNSA. DNA for the CDR3: TGTGCCAGCAGCTCAACCCCGGGGTGGAATAACTATGGCTACACCTTC. Protein sequence: CASSSTPGWNNYGYTF.

The chain employs TRBV6-5 and TRBJ2-1; D perhaps matches TRBD2 (6 bases). The CDR3 has 15 residues. CDR1 and CDR2 from the germline V gene are MNHEY and SVGAGI. Trimming left V 6 bases short and J 0 bases short, with 12 bases between. The CDR3 DNA reads TGTGCCAGCAGATTCGGAGGGGTCTCCTACAATGAGCAGTTCTTC. Translated: CASRFGGVSYNEQFF.

The rearrangement joins TRBV19 to TRBJ1-5; maybe TRBD1 (6 bases). Germline CDR1 and CDR2: LNHDA and SQIVND (reference sequence). Trimming shortened V by 2 bases and J by 3 bases, and 11 bases separated the two germline ends. The CDR3 is 15 amino acids. In DNA form, the CDR3 reads TGTGCCAGTAGTATATTCGGGGGGCTCAATCAGCCCCAGCATTTT. Translation gives CASSIFGGLNQPQHF.

The rearrangement joins TRBV7-9 to TRBJ2-3; 12 nucleotides agree with TRBD1. The germline V gene encodes CDR1 SEHNR and CDR2 FQNEAQ (reference sequence). This CDR3 comprises 15 residues. Trimming at V came to 5 bases and at J to 4 bases, leaving 4 bases not matched to a gene. This CDR3 reads CASSDRDRGPDTQYF. In DNA form, the CDR3 reads TGTGCCAGCAGCGACCGGGACAGGGGGCCAGATACGCAGTATTTT.

The rearrangement joins TRBV11-2 to TRBJ2-7, with 9 bases identical to TRBD1. V was clipped by 7 bases and J by 4 bases; unmatched bases: 14. The CDR3 is made up of 16 amino acids. Germline V CDR1 and CDR2: SGHAT, FQNNGV. The CDR3 is CASTTYYGTGTYEQYF. The CDR3 bases are TGTGCCAGCACGACCTACTACGGGACAGGGACTTACGAGCAGTACTTC.

This clone is a singleton in its sample. CDR3: CASSQDPYGSTYEQYF. The CDR3 DNA is TGCGCCAGCAGCCAAGATCCATACGGGAGCACCTACGAGCAGTACTTC. This chain joins TRBV4-1 and TRBJ2-7; perhaps TRBD2 as D (6 bases). This CDR3 is 16 amino acids long. With 0 bases removed from V and 2 bases from J, the gap between germline ends came to 14 bases. The V gene's germline CDR1 is MGHRA and CDR2 YSYEKL.

The chain couples TRBV18 to TRBJ1-4; 7 nucleotides align to TRBD1. The germline gives CDR1 KGHSH, CDR2 LQKENI. This CDR3 is 16 amino acids long. V shed 1 base, J shed 7 bases, and the junction held 9 bases outside the gene matches. CDR3 protein: CASSPQSLTGTEKLFF. In DNA, the CDR3 is TGTGCCAGCTCACCACAGTCCCTGACAGGGACTGAAAAACTGTTTTTT.